The sequence of this TCR beta chain was determined in a study of CD8 T cells in Susac syndrome (dated by TCRdb to the late 2010s). As for the study more broadly: The study used repertoire sequencing to test whether antigen drove CD8+ T cell activation and differentiation in Susac syndrome.

Details on this clonotype: Its target antigen remains unknown. No clone much larger than this one lies a single base away; base qualities are absent.

High-throughput TCR beta sequencing profiled peripheral blood CD8+ and CD4+ T cells from healthy donors, Susac syndrome patients and multiple sclerosis patients. The multiple sclerosis controls were treatment-naive patients who had stable or active relapsing-remitting disease and met the revised McDonald criteria. CD8+ TEMRA cells were enriched by FACS, while bulk CD8+ and CD4+ T cells were purified by magnetic negative isolation. Blood was collected in EDTA tubes and processed within 24 hours, with PBMCs isolated through density gradient centrifugation. PBMCs destined for TCR sequencing were cryopreserved in liquid nitrogen and later thawed in a 37 °C water bath. The sorted or isolated CD4+, CD8+ and CD8+ TEMRA cells reached a purity of at least 90%. Broader findings and caveats from the paper: The number of individuals in the TCR sequencing and HLA analysis was acknowledged as relatively small.

From the cysteine up to the phenylalanine, the CDR3 has a length of 14 residues. Only the CDR3 DNA is retained, 42 bases long and in frame from the first base. CDR1 and CDR2 were assigned from the germline V gene (reference sequence) as SEHNR and FQNEAQ. V is trimmed back by 4 bases and J by 8 bases, and the junction contains 10 bases that no gene match accounts for. RNA was extracted using the RNeasy kit, and about 0.5 to 1 microgram was reverse transcribed with random hexamers. The immunoSEQ multiplex PCR assay, which covers 54 Vbeta and 13 Jbeta segments, was used to amplify TCR beta CDR3 regions. PCR amplification bias was corrected by using a synthetic template baseline for primer optimization and computational correction. The study's own analysis went as follows. Reads were assigned to V, D and J genes according to IMGT and analyzed in immunoSEQ Analyzer, with only productive sequences retained. Clonality was calculated as one minus the Shannon entropy normalized by log2 of the number of productive unique sequences. Public and private clones were assessed among the 100 most prevalent clones of each patient and control. A clone was defined as Susac-specific if it was absent from the healthy and MS cohorts, from around 960 published viral clones and from other ImmuneACCESS disease sequences. TCRdb trimmed the raw reads at Q25, called clones with MiXCR and kept productive beta chains. Merged by CDR3 protein, the rows form single entries marked with the most common genes and DNA. For this entry, the V and J calls and clone size follow TCRdb and not the study's own pipeline. The sample contains about 210,000 distinct CDR3 sequences, around 95% of them found a single time. The ten largest clones add up to around 0.099% of the sample.

The clonotype was recovered from a human donor with multiple sclerosis. The sequencing input was CD4+ T cells from PBMCs. Recombination connected TRBV7-9 to TRBJ1-2, with 7 bases matching TRBD1. The bases read TGTGCCAGCAGCTATTTGGGGACAGTATCCGGCTACACCTTC. Translated, this is CASSYLGTVSGYTF.